Each of the 21 T cell receptor beta chains below was sequenced from the same sample in a study of cytomegalovirus exposure and HLA in healthy donors (dated by TCRdb to 2017 to 2019). Library method: the immunoSEQ multiplex PCR assay. For the multiplex PCR, a mixture combining 60 forward primers for TCR Vbeta segments and 13 reverse primers for TCR Jbeta segments was used. Sourced from immuneACCESS, this table was stored by TCRdb with only in-frame sequences that have V and J called. A share of the clones is absent; for the studies checked, an unresolved V gene accounts for under half, and the remainder has no known explanation. For this sample there are about 76,000 clones; under 80% appear just once. The biggest ten clones account for 9.5% to 13% of the sample. Material for sequencing was PBMCs. The receptor source for this set is a male donor in good health and CMV-seropositive.

The chain employs TRBV27 and TRBJ2-7, with 9 bases matching TRBD1. Germline CDR1 and CDR2: MNHEY and SMNVEV (reference sequence). With 9 bases clipped from V and 2 bases from J, the junction kept 14 bases outside the gene matches. This CDR3 has 16 residues. CDR3: CARPNPTGGPTYEQYF. The CDR3 DNA is TGTGCCAGACCGAATCCAACAGGGGGCCCTACCTACGAGCAGTACTTC.

This rearrangement joins TRBV7-2 to TRBJ2-1; 7 bases are shared with TRBD2. J gave up 6 bases and V 0 bases, and 5 bases lay outside the gene matches. Germline lookup yields CDR1 SGHTA and CDR2 FQGNSA. There are 15 residues in the CDR3. The CDR3 nucleotides read TGTGCCAGCAGCTTAGCACAAGCGGGGCCCAATGAGCAGTTCTTC. Its translation is CASSLAQAGPNEQFF.

The rearrangement joins TRBV7-2 to TRBJ2-2; 9 bases align to TRBD2. Trimming took 8 bases from V and 6 from J; bases not matched to a gene: 10. The CDR3 runs 15 residues. Germline loops: CDR1 SGHTA, CDR2 FQGNSA. The CDR3 coding sequence is TGTGCCAGCGGTGGTTCTAGCGGGGTATCCGGGGAGCTGTTTTTT. Translated, it gives CASGGSSGVSGELFF.

This clone appeared a single time. The rearrangement links TRBV5-1 to TRBJ1-4; the match to TRBD1 covers 9 bases. Germline assignment: CDR1 SGHRS and CDR2 YFSETQ. The CDR3 is 14 residues long. Unmatched junction bases numbered 3, after V lost 5 bases and J lost 4 bases. This CDR3 is CASRRGQGNEKLFF. The CDR3 DNA reads TGCGCCAGCAGGAGGGGACAGGGTAATGAAAAACTGTTTTTT.

The genes are TRBV11-2 and TRBJ2-5; TRBD2 aligns across 8 bases. This CDR3 comprises 13 residues. CDR1 is SGHAT and CDR2 is FQNNGV in the germline V gene. After removal of 6 bases from V and 4 bases from J, the junction contained 4 bases not matched to a gene. The CDR3 spells CASRLAGGETQYF. The CDR3 DNA is TGTGCCAGCAGGCTCGCGGGGGGAGAGACCCAGTACTTC.

The chain recombines TRBV4-1 with TRBJ2-7; 10 bases match TRBD1. The CDR3 length is 15 residues. Germline assignment: CDR1 MGHRA and CDR2 YSYEKL. J gave up 2 bases and V 4 bases, and 5 bases lay outside the gene matches. CDR3 coding DNA: TGCGCCAGCAGCCTAGACAGGGGGCAGGCCTACGAGCAGTACTTC. This codes for CASSLDRGQAYEQYF.

This clone has only one observation. This chain connects TRBV7-9 to TRBJ2-7, with D possibly being TRBD1 (6 bases). V lost 2 bases and J 2 bases, leaving 13 bases between the germline ends. This CDR3 is 15 amino acids long. CDR1 is SEHNR, CDR2 FQNEAQ, per germline (reference sequence). The CDR3 nucleotides read TGTGCCAGCAGCTTACCAGGGGTCAGCCCCTACGAGCAGTACTTC. Amino acids: CASSLPGVSPYEQYF.

Only a few counts were recorded for this clone. The V and J genes are TRBV13 and TRBJ2-1, with a tentative D call TRBD2 (6 bases). With 5 bases removed from V and 8 bases from J, the gap between germline ends came to 16 bases. This CDR3 is built from 14 residues. The germline gives CDR1 PRHDT, CDR2 FYEKMQ (reference sequence). CDR3 nucleotides: TGTGCCAGCAGCGGACGACTAGTCGGGGATGAGCAGTTCTTC. Residues: CASSGRLVGDEQFF. Complete variable domain (other parts from reference TRBV13 and TRBJ2-1): AAGVIQSPRHLIKEKRETATLKCYPIPRHDTVYWYQQGPGQDPQFLISFYEKMQSDKGSIPDRFSAQQFSDYHSELNMSSLELGDSALYFCASSGRLVGDEQFFGPGTRLTVL.

This clone was counted once. The chain uses TRBV4-3 and TRBJ1-1; TRBD1 might be the D (6 bases). The CDR3 runs to 17 residues. The germline CDR1 and CDR2 sequences are LGHNA and YSLEER. Trimming cost V 1 base and J 0 bases, with 15 bases left between them. CDR3 protein: CASSQGTSGTMNTEAFF. CDR3 nucleotide sequence: TGCGCCAGCAGCCAAGGGACCTCCGGGACAATGAACACTGAAGCTTTCTTT.

This clone was detected a few times. CDR3 nucleotides: TGTGCCAGTAGCAGGGGGTTAAGTAGGAGCAATCAGCCCCAGCATTTT. This codes for CASSRGLSRSNQPQHF. This chain joins TRBV19 and TRBJ1-5; 7 positions agree with TRBD1. Germline V gives CDR1 LNHDA, CDR2 SQIVND (reference sequence). The CDR3 covers 16 residues. J gave up 1 base and V 6 bases, and 9 bases lay outside the gene matches.

This clone was seen a few times. The V call is TRBV7-8, the J call TRBJ2-7; 9 bases are shared with TRBD1. Trimming at V came to 6 bases and at J to 5 bases, leaving 11 bases not matched to a gene. The CDR3 covers 15 residues. Germline V gives CDR1 SGHVS, CDR2 FQNEAQ. CDR3 coding DNA: TGTGCCAGCAGACCACCCGGGACAGGGCTGAACGAGCAGTACTTC. Its protein is CASRPPGTGLNEQYF.

The rearrangement joins TRBV5-4 to TRBJ2-3; 8 bases are a match to TRBD2. This CDR3 comprises 14 residues. Per the germline V gene, CDR1 is SGHNT and CDR2 is YYREEE (reference sequence). V trimming: 5 bases; J trimming: 5 bases; junction bases outside the gene matches: 7. The CDR3 coding sequence is TGTGCCAGCAGAAAGACTAGCGAGGGAGATACGCAGTATTTT. Translating it yields CASRKTSEGDTQYF.

In DNA form, the CDR3 reads TGTGCCTGGAACCGCGGGACTAGCGGCACAGATACGCAGTATTTT. It encodes CAWNRGTSGTDTQYF. The V gene is TRBV30, the J gene TRBJ2-3, with 10 positions matching TRBD2. The CDR3 is 15 residues long. Germline loops: CDR1 GTSNPN, CDR2 SVGIG (reference sequence). V lost 4 bases to trimming and J lost 1 base; unmatched junction nucleotides: 5. The complete variable domain, with remaining parts taken from reference TRBV30 and TRBJ2-3, reads SQTIHQWPATLVQPVGSPLSLECTVEGTSNPNLYWYRQAAGRGLQLLFYSVGIGQISSEVPQNLSASRPQDRQFILSSKKLLLSDSGFYLCAWNRGTSGTDTQYFGPGTRLTVL.

This clone was seen only a few times. The rearrangement joins TRBV7-2 to TRBJ2-1; D perhaps matches TRBD2 (6 bases). V dropped 6 bases and J dropped 6 bases, with 12 bases sitting between them. The CDR3 loop spans 13 amino acids. CDR1 and CDR2 from the germline V gene are SGHTA and FQGNSA. The CDR3 DNA sequence: TGTGCCAGCAGAGATACGGGGGTCAATGAGCAGTTCTTC. The encoded protein is CASRDTGVNEQFF.

The chain uses TRBV19 and TRBJ1-4; unclear D gene. Trimming removed 5 bases from V and 0 bases from J, with 10 bases in between. CDR3 length: 15 residues. Germline assignment: CDR1 LNHDA and CDR2 SQIVND (reference sequence). As DNA, the CDR3 is TGTGCCAGTAGTCCCCAGGCCGCAACTAATGAAAAACTGTTTTTT. Encoded protein: CASSPQAATNEKLFF.

This chain connects TRBV15 to TRBJ2-5, with D possibly matching TRBD1 (6 bases). V was cut by 1 base and J by 11 bases, with 17 bases left in between. The length of the CDR3 is 14 residues. The germline V gene has CDR1 LNHNV and CDR2 YYDKDF (reference sequence). CDR3 region: CATSRVDRKEEQYF. The CDR3 region has the DNA TGTGCCACCAGCAGAGTCGACAGGAAGGAAGAGCAGTACTTC.

The V call is TRBV5-4, the J call TRBJ2-3; maybe TRBD1 (6 bases). The germline V gene encodes CDR1 SGHNT and CDR2 YYREEE (reference sequence). The CDR3 is 15 amino acids. Trimming left V 3 bases short and J 1 base short, with 12 bases between. The CDR3 bases are TGTGCCAGCAGCTCAGGGGTAGTGGGCACAGATACGCAGTATTTT. It yields the protein CASSSGVVGTDTQYF.

The V gene is TRBV7-3, the J gene TRBJ2-7; D is perhaps TRBD2 (6 bases). Trimming removed 5 bases from V and 0 bases from J, with 11 bases in between. Germline CDR1 reads SGHTA; CDR2 reads FQGTGA. The CDR3 covers 14 residues. The CDR3 spells CASSPSGSSYEQYF. For the CDR3, the DNA is TGTGCCAGCAGCCCGAGCGGGTCCTCCTACGAGCAGTACTTC.

The chain combines TRBV19 with TRBJ2-5; D not certain. V dropped 3 bases and J dropped 3 bases, with 14 bases sitting between them. The germline gives CDR1 LNHDA, CDR2 SQIVND (reference sequence). This CDR3 is built from 15 residues. The CDR3 nucleotides read TGTGCCAGTAGTATCTTATGGCAGGCCGAAGAGACCCAGTACTTC. Amino acid sequence: CASSILWQAEETQYF.

J is TRBJ2-1 and V is TRBV5-4; 7 nucleotides agree with TRBD1. Germline CDR1 and CDR2: SGHNT and YYREEE (reference sequence). V shed 4 bases and J 6 bases; nucleotides not matched to a gene: 7. The CDR3 totals 14 residues. CDR3 coding DNA: TGTGCCAGCAGCCTAAAGGACAGGCTCAATGAGCAGTTCTTC. Protein sequence: CASSLKDRLNEQFF.

This clone occurred a few times. The rearrangement joins TRBV10-3 to TRBJ2-1; 12 bases match TRBD2. Trimming cost V 6 bases and J 9 bases; bases outside gene matches: 6. The CDR3 spans 14 residues. The V gene's germline CDR1 is ENHRY and CDR2 SYGVKD. CDR3 in DNA: TGTGCCATCAGCACGACTAGCGGGAGCGCTGAGCAGTTCTTC. Amino acid sequence: CAISTTSGSAEQFF.